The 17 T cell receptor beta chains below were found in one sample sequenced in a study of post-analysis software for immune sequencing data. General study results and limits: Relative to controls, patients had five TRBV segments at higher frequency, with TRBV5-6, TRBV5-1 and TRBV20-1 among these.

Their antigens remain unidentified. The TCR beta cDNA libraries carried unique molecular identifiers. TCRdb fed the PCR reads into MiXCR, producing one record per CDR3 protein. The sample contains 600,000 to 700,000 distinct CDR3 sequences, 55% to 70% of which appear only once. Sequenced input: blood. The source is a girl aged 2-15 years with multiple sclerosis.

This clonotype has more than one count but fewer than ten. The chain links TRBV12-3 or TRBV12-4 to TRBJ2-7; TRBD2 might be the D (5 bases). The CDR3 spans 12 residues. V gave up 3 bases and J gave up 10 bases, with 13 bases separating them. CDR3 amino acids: CASSLMRVIQYF. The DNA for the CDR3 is TGTGCCAGCAGTTTGATGAGGGTTATTCAGTACTTC.

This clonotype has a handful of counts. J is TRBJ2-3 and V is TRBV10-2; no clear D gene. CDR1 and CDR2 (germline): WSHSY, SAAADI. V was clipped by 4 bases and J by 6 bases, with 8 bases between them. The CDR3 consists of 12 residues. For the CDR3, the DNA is TGCGCCAGCAGTGGATTCGGGGATACGCAGTATTTT. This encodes CASSGFGDTQYF.

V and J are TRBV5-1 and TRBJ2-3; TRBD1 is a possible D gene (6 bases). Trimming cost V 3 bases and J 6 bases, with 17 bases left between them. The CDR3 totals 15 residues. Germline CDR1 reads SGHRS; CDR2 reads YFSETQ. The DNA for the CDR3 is TGCGCCAGCAGCTGGGCGGCACGACAGGCGGATACGCAGTATTTT. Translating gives CASSWAARQADTQYF.

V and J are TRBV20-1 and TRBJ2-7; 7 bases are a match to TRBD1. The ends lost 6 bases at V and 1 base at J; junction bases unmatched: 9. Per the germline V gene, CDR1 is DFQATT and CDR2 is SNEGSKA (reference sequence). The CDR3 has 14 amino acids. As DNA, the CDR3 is TGCAGTGCAAACCCATTGGGACAGTCCTACGAGCAGTACTTC. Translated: CSANPLGQSYEQYF.

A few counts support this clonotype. CDR3 sequence (DNA): TGCGCCAGCAGCAAAAGCCAGGGGCCGGATACGCAGTATTTT. Translation gives CASSKSQGPDTQYF. The chain joins TRBV5-1 to TRBJ2-3; D might be TRBD1 (6 bases). The V and J ends lost 4 bases and 6 bases respectively, with 15 bases between them. In germline, CDR1 is SGHRS, CDR2 YFSETQ. This CDR3 has 14 residues.

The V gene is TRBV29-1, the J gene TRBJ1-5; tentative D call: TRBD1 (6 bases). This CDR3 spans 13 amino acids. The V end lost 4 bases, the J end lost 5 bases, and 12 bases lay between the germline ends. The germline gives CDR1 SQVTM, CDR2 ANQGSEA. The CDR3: CSVAASGDQPQHF. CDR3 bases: TGCAGCGTTGCGGCGTCAGGGGATCAGCCCCAGCATTTT.

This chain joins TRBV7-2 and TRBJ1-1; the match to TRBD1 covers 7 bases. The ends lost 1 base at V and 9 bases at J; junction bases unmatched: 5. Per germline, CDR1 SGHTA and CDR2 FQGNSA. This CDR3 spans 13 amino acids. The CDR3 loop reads CASSLGDRAQAFF. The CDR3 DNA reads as TGTGCCAGCAGCTTAGGTGACAGGGCCCAAGCTTTCTTT.

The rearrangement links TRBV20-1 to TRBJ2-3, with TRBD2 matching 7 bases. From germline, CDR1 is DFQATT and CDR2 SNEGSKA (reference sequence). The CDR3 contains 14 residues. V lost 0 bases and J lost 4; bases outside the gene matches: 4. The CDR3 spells CSARDASGADTQYF. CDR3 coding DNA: TGCAGTGCTAGAGATGCTAGCGGCGCAGATACGCAGTATTTT.

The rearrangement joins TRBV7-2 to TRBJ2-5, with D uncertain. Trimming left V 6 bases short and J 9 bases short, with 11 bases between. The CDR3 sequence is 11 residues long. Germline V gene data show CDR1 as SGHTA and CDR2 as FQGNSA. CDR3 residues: CASRGSGSQYF. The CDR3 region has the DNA TGTGCCAGCAGGGGGTCCGGTTCCCAGTACTTC.

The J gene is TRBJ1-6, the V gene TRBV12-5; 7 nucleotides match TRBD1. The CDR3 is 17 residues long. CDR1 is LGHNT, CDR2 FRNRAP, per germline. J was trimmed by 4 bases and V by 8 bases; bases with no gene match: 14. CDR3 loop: CASRGSSGTAYNSPLHF. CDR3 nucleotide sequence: TGTGCTAGTCGAGGTTCCTCCGGGACAGCTTATAATTCACCCCTCCACTTT.

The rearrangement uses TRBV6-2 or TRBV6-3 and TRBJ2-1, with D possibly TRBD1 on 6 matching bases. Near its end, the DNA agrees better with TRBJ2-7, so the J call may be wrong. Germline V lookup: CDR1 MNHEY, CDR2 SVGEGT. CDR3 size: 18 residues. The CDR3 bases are TGTGCCAGCAGTTACGGGGGCCGACTGCGAAGCTCCTACAATGAGCAGTACTTC. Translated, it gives CASSYGGRLRSSYNEQYF.

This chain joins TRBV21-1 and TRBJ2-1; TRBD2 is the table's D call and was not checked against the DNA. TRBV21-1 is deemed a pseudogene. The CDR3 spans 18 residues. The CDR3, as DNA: TGTGCCAGCAGCAAAGAAGGTGGACTAGCGGGGGGTTACAATGAGCAGTTCTTC. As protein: CASSKEGGLAGGYNEQFF.

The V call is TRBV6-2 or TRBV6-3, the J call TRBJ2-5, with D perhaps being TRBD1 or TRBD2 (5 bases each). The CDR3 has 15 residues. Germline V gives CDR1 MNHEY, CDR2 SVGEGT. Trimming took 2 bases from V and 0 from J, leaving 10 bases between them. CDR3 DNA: TGTGCCAGCAGTTACGGGACGGTGGACCAAGAGACCCAGTACTTC. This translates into CASSYGTVDQETQYF.

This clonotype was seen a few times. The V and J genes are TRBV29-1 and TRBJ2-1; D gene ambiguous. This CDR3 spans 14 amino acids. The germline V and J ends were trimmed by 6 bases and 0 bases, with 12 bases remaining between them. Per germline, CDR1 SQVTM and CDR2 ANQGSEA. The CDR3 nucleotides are TGCAGCGTCCTTCGGAGCCCCTCCTACAATGAGCAGTTCTTC. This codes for CSVLRSPSYNEQFF.

CDR3 loop: CASRAGGSSGANVLTF. CDR3 bases: TGCGCCAGTCGAGCGGGAGGGAGCTCTGGGGCCAACGTCCTGACTTTC. V and J are TRBV10-2 and TRBJ2-6; 10 bases map to TRBD2. Germline V CDR1 and CDR2: WSHSY, SAAADI. The CDR3 totals 16 residues. With V trimmed by 9 bases and J by 0 bases, 5 bases remained unmatched.

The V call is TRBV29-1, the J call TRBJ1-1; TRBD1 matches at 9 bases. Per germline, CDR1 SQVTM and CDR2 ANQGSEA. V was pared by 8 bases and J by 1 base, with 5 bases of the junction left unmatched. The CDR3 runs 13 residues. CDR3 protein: CSIRDRANTEAFF. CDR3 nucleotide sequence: TGCAGCATAAGGGACAGGGCGAACACTGAAGCTTTCTTT.

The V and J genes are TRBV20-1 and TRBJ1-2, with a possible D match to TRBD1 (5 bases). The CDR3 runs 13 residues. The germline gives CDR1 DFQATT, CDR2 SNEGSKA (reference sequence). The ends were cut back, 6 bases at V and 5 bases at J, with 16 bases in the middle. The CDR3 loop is CSALAGILYGYTF. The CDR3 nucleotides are TGCAGTGCGCTGGCAGGGATTCTGTATGGCTACACCTTC.